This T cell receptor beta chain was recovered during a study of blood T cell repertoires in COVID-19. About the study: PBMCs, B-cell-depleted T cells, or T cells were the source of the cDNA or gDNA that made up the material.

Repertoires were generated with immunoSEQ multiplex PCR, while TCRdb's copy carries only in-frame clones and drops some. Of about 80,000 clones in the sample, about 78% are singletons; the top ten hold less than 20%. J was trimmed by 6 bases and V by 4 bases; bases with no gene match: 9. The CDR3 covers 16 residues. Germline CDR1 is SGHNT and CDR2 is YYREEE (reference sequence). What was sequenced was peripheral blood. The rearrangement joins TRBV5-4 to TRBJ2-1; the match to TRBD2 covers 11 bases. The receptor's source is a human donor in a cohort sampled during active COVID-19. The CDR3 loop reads CASSPFSGGAGNEQFF. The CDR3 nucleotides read TGTGCCAGCAGCCCATTTAGCGGGGGGGCGGGCAATGAGCAGTTCTTC.